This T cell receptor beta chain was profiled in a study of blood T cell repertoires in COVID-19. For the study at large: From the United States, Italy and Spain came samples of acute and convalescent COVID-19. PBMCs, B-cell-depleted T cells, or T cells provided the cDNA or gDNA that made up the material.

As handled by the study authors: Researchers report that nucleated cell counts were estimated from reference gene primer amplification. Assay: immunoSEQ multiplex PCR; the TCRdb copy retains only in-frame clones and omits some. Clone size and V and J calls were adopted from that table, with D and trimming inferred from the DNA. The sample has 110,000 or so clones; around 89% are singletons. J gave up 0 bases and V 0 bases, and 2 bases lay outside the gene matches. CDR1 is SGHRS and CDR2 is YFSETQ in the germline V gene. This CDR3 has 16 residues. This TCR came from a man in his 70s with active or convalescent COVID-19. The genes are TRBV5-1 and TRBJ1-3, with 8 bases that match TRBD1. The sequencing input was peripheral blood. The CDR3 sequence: CASSLGQGTSGNTIYF. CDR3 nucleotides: TGCGCCAGCAGCTTGGGACAGGGGACCTCTGGAAACACCATATATTTT.